The rows below give T cell receptor beta chains drawn from one sample of a study of shared clonotypes between healthy human individuals. Using immunoSEQ multiplex PCR, the repertoire was profiled, and TCRdb retains in-frame clones only, with some absent. In the table there are about 2.1 million clones, roughly 91% of which are singletons. The sequencing sample was made of naive CD8+ T cells from PBMCs. The receptors stem from a man younger than 35 in good health. Some clones in this sample may be carry-over from other donors' samples. Both conserved end residues are part of each CDR3. Fields, in order: V gene, J gene, D gene, clone size, CDR3 DNA, CDR3 protein. The D gene is left open where the match is weak. Where a row states a size, it is once, few, many or the class of an expanded clone; other rows omit it.

TRBV14	TRBJ2-3	.	.	TGTGCCAGCAGCCAGGTAGAGGGTTGGGGAACAGATACGCAGTATTTT	CASSQVEGWGTDTQYF
TRBV9	TRBJ2-3	.	.	TGTGCCAGCAGCACCAGACAGGGCCGGGAGTGGACAGATACGCAGTATTTT	CASSTRQGREWTDTQYF
TRBV30	TRBJ2-3	TRBD2	once	TGTGCCTGGAGTTCCCCCCGGGCGGGAGCCTTCTGGAATACGCAGTATTTT	CAWSSPRAGAFWNTQYF
TRBV7-2	TRBJ2-1	.	.	TGTGCCAGCAGCCTCGGGCCGTCCTACAATGAGCAGTTCTTC	CASSLGPSYNEQFF
TRBV4-2	TRBJ2-7	TRBD2	.	TGTGCCAGCAGCCAAGTGGCGGGAGGGCCCTACGAGCAGTACTTC	CASSQVAGGPYEQYF
TRBV19	TRBJ2-1	.	.	TGTGCCAGTACCTCGACAGGTAGCTCCTACAATGAGCAGTTCTTC	CASTSTGSSYNEQFF
TRBV14	TRBJ1-4	.	once	TGTGCCAGCAGCCAGACCGGGGTCCTTGCAACTAATGAAAAACTGTTTTTT	CASSQTGVLATNEKLFF
TRBV27	TRBJ2-1	.	.	TGTGCCAGCAGTCCGGTGTCGGGGAATGAGCAGTTCTTC	CASSPVSGNEQFF
TRBV13	TRBJ1-1	.	.	TGTGCCAGCAGCCTCCTTCTGAACACTGAAGCTTTCTTT	CASSLLLNTEAFF
TRBV28	TRBJ2-7	.	once	TGTGCCAGCAGTCCCCAGGGACCTAAGACCTTCCCAGCCTCCTACGAGCAGTACTTC	CASSPQGPKTFPASYEQYF
TRBV9	TRBJ2-3	TRBD2	.	TGTGCCAGCAGCGTAGCCGGGGCGGGAGCCTGGTCCGATACGCAGTATTTT	CASSVAGAGAWSDTQYF
TRBV6-6	TRBJ2-7	.	.	TGTGCCAGCAGTTACCAGGGGCCCTACGAGCAGTACTTC	CASSYQGPYEQYF
TRBV9	TRBJ1-1	.	.	TGTGCCAGCAGCGTAGTGAAGAACACTGAAGCTTTCTTT	CASSVVKNTEAFF
TRBV28	TRBJ1-1	.	.	TGTGCCAGCAGCCAGACGGTCTCTGAAGCTTTCTTT	CASSQTVSEAFF
TRBV27	TRBJ2-2	.	.	TGTGCCAGCAGGAGGGCTAGCGACACCGGGGAGCTGTTTTTT	CASRRASDTGELFF
TRBV21-1	TRBJ1-2	.	once	TGTGCCAGCCACGGGACAGCTGTTAATGGCTACACCTTC	CASHGTAVNGYTF
TRBV28	TRBJ2-7	TRBD1	once	TGTGCCAGCAGTTTAACCGACAGGGGGCTTTCCTACGAGCAGTACTTC	CASSLTDRGLSYEQYF
TRBV28	TRBJ2-7	TRBD1	once	TGTGCCAGCAGTCCCGGGACAGGGGTACTCTGGTTCTACGAGCAGTACTTC	CASSPGTGVLWFYEQYF
TRBV6-1	TRBJ2-6	.	.	TGTGCCAGCAGTGCCGGTGTCTTCCCTGGGGCCAACGTCCTGACTTTC	CASSAGVFPGANVLTF
TRBV4-1	TRBJ2-1	.	.	TGCGCCAGCAGCACCCGGGACACCTACAATGAGCAGTTCTTC	CASSTRDTYNEQFF
TRBV19	TRBJ2-5	.	.	TGTGCCAGTAGTCTGGGTTTAGGAGCCCAGTACTTC	CASSLGLGAQYF
TRBV30	TRBJ2-7	TRBD1	.	TGTGCCTGGAGCGGCACGACGAACCCGGGACAGTTTTCCTACGAGCAGTACTTC	CAWSGTTNPGQFSYEQYF
TRBV10-3	TRBJ2-7	.	.	TGTGCCATCAGTGACCCCGGACTTGACTACGAGCAGTACTTC	CAISDPGLDYEQYF
TRBV6-1	TRBJ2-7	.	.	TGTGCCAGCAGTGAATCCCCACAGGATTACTACGAGCAGTACTTC	CASSESPQDYYEQYF
TRBV2	TRBJ2-7	.	.	TGTGCCGGCAAGGGGGTAGCGGGCGGCCACGAGCAGTACTTC	CAGKGVAGGHEQYF
TRBV19	TRBJ1-2	TRBD1	.	TGTGCCAGTAGGGTACGGGACAGGGGAGGGTATGGCTACACCTTC	CASRVRDRGGYGYTF
TRBV9	TRBJ1-4	.	.	TGTGCCAGCAGCGTTGGGGGGCTTAATGAAAAACTGTTTTTT	CASSVGGLNEKLFF
TRBV2	TRBJ2-1	.	.	TGTGCCAGCAGTGAGGGGCAGGGGCCTACCAATGAGCAGTTCTTC	CASSEGQGPTNEQFF
TRBV29-1	TRBJ2-2	TRBD1	.	TGCAGCGCCAAGGTGCCGGGACAGGGGGCGTATATGGACACCGGGGAGCTGTTTTTT	CSAKVPGQGAYMDTGELFF
TRBV28	TRBJ2-7	TRBD2	.	TGTGCCAGCAGTTTATTTGGAACCCTAGCGGCCGCCTACGAGCAGTACTTC	CASSLFGTLAAAYEQYF
TRBV28	TRBJ2-3	TRBD2	.	TGTGCCAGTCGGGGCCGGGGAGCGGGAGTTGCAGATACGCAGTATTTT	CASRGRGAGVADTQYF
TRBV7-3	TRBJ2-1	TRBD2	once	TGTGCCAGCAGCTTTGGTCTAGCGGGAGGCGGTGAGCAGTTCTTC	CASSFGLAGGGEQFF
TRBV27	TRBJ1-4	.	.	TGTGCCAGCAGTCTATGGCCTCGAGCGGGTGAAAAACTGTTTTTT	CASSLWPRAGEKLFF
TRBV7-2	TRBJ2-7	.	.	TGTGCCAGCAGCCCTATTCAGGGAAACGAGCAGTACTTC	CASSPIQGNEQYF
TRBV7-9	TRBJ2-5	TRBD2	.	TGTGCCAGCAGCCAGCGGGAGGGCCTTCAAGAGACCCAGTACTTC	CASSQREGLQETQYF
TRBV16	TRBJ1-2	.	.	TGTGCCAGCAGCCCCCATCGGGGGCCGGGGGATGGCTACACCTTC	CASSPHRGPGDGYTF
TRBV28	TRBJ1-2	TRBD1	.	TGTGCCAGCAGTGGGACTGGACAGGGGAATGGGGTCTATGGCTACACCTTC	CASSGTGQGNGVYGYTF